This is a list of T cell receptor beta chains from one sample in a study of prognosis after radiotherapy for stage I lung cancer. TCRdb reprocessed the multiplex PCR reads with MiXCR, giving one entry per CDR3 protein. The profile shows more than 10,000 distinct CDR3 sequences, 35% of them singletons. The source was PBMCs, collected before or after stereotactic body radiation therapy (not recorded which). All receptors come from a donor of 50 years or more with non-small cell lung cancer. Both conserved end residues are part of each CDR3. The D gene is left open where the match is weak. Clone size is not always given. Where it is, it says once, few, many or a class for expanded clones.

d_gene: -
abundance: many
j_gene: TRBJ1-1
v_gene: TRBV30
CDR3nt: TGTGCCTGGAGTGTAAACAGCCTGAACACTGAAGCTTTCTTT
CDR3aa: CAWSVNSLNTEAFF

d_gene: -
abundance: -
j_gene: TRBJ2-1
v_gene: TRBV30
CDR3nt: TGTGCCTGGAAGTTGATTTGGGGACTTGGCTCCTACAATGAGCAGTTCTTC
CDR3aa: CAWKLIWGLGSYNEQFF

d_gene: TRBD1
abundance: many
j_gene: TRBJ1-4
v_gene: TRBV27
CDR3nt: TGTGCCAGCAGTCGACCCCAGGGGGCAACTAATGAAAAACTGTTTTTT
CDR3aa: CASSRPQGATNEKLFF

d_gene: TRBD2
abundance: many
j_gene: TRBJ2-3
v_gene: TRBV19
CDR3nt: TGTGCCAGTAGTTTAGGACTAGCCCCCACAGATACGCAGTATTTT
CDR3aa: CASSLGLAPTDTQYF

d_gene: -
abundance: many
j_gene: TRBJ2-5
v_gene: TRBV2
CDR3nt: TGTGCCAGCAGTGAGGCACTAGAGGAAGAGACCCAGTACTTC
CDR3aa: CASSEALEEETQYF

d_gene: -
abundance: -
j_gene: TRBJ1-2
v_gene: TRBV28
CDR3nt: TGTGCCAGCAGTTTATGGGGTATTAGCTACACCTTC
CDR3aa: CASSLWGISYTF

d_gene: -
abundance: many
j_gene: TRBJ1-1
v_gene: TRBV7-3
CDR3nt: TGTGCCAGCAGCCGGACACCGAACACTGAAGCTTTCTTT
CDR3aa: CASSRTPNTEAFF

d_gene: TRBD2
abundance: many
j_gene: TRBJ2-5
v_gene: TRBV5-1
CDR3nt: TGCGCCAGCAGCTTGGGCGGACTAGCGGGGGGTGAAGAGACCCAGTACTTC
CDR3aa: CASSLGGLAGGEETQYF

d_gene: -
abundance: many
j_gene: TRBJ1-5
v_gene: TRBV5-4
CDR3nt: TGTGCCAGCAGCTTCCGTCTCGGGGGGGCAGGAGGCAATCAGCCCCAGCATTTT
CDR3aa: CASSFRLGGAGGNQPQHF

d_gene: -
abundance: medium-sized
j_gene: TRBJ2-7
v_gene: TRBV2
CDR3nt: TGTGCCAGCAGTGCGGATCGATACTCCTACGAGCAGTACTTC
CDR3aa: CASSADRYSYEQYF

d_gene: -
abundance: many
j_gene: TRBJ2-4
v_gene: TRBV6-1
CDR3nt: TGTGCCAGCAGTACCCCCGGCTGGGGGCTCGGCAAAAACATTCAGTACTTC
CDR3aa: CASSTPGWGLGKNIQYF

d_gene: TRBD2
abundance: many
j_gene: TRBJ2-5
v_gene: TRBV7-2
CDR3nt: TGTGCCAGCAGCAAGGACACTAGCGGTCAAGAGACCCAGTACTTC
CDR3aa: CASSKDTSGQETQYF

d_gene: -
abundance: -
j_gene: TRBJ1-2
v_gene: TRBV5-5
CDR3nt: TGTGCCAGCAGCTTGGGGGGGGTGACAGGAAACTATGGCTACACCTTC
CDR3aa: CASSLGGVTGNYGYTF

d_gene: -
abundance: many
j_gene: TRBJ2-3
v_gene: TRBV25-1
CDR3nt: TGTGCCAGCAGTGAGCGCCACAGAGACTCGCAGTATTTT
CDR3aa: CASSERHRDSQYF

d_gene: TRBD2
abundance: -
j_gene: TRBJ2-1
v_gene: TRBV7-9
CDR3nt: TGTGCCAGCAGCACGCCTCTAGCGGGAGAAAAGTTCGACAATGAGCAGTTCTTC
CDR3aa: CASSTPLAGEKFDNEQFF

d_gene: -
abundance: many
j_gene: TRBJ2-7
v_gene: TRBV4-3
CDR3nt: TGCGCCAGCAGCCAAGCTAGCCAGGGTGGGCCCCAAGGGGAGCAGTACTTC
CDR3aa: CASSQASQGGPQGEQYF

d_gene: TRBD1
abundance: many
j_gene: TRBJ2-2
v_gene: TRBV6-9
CDR3nt: TGTGCCAGCAGTTATTCGTTTGGGGGACAGGGCACTAACACCGGGGAGCTGTTTTTT
CDR3aa: CASSYSFGGQGTNTGELFF

d_gene: -
abundance: -
j_gene: TRBJ1-1
v_gene: TRBV3-1
CDR3nt: TGTGCCAGCAGCCAAGATACCCTGAACACTGAAGCTTTCTTT
CDR3aa: CASSQDTLNTEAFF

d_gene: -
abundance: many
j_gene: TRBJ2-4
v_gene: TRBV18
CDR3nt: TGTGCCAGCTCACCACTTCAGGGAGACATTCAGTACTTC
CDR3aa: CASSPLQGDIQYF

d_gene: TRBD1
abundance: medium-sized
j_gene: TRBJ1-2
v_gene: TRBV7-3
CDR3nt: TGTGCCAGCAGCCAGGGACAGAACTATGGCTACACCTTC
CDR3aa: CASSQGQNYGYTF

d_gene: TRBD2
abundance: -
j_gene: TRBJ2-2
v_gene: TRBV9
CDR3nt: TGTGCCAGCAGCACCCCTAGCGGGTACACCGGGGAGCTGTTTTTT
CDR3aa: CASSTPSGYTGELFF

d_gene: -
abundance: many
j_gene: TRBJ1-2
v_gene: TRBV19
CDR3nt: TGTGCCAGTAGTATAGGGACGGCGCCTTATGGCTACACCTTC
CDR3aa: CASSIGTAPYGYTF

d_gene: -
abundance: few
j_gene: TRBJ2-5
v_gene: TRBV18
CDR3nt: TGTGCCAGCTCAGGGGACCAAGAGACCCAGTACTTC
CDR3aa: CASSGDQETQYF

d_gene: -
abundance: -
j_gene: TRBJ1-6
v_gene: TRBV6-5
CDR3nt: TGTGCCAGCAGTTACTCTCTCTATGGGAATTCACCCCTCCACTTT
CDR3aa: CASSYSLYGNSPLHF

d_gene: -
abundance: many
j_gene: TRBJ2-1
v_gene: TRBV11-3
CDR3nt: TGTGCCAGCAGCCCCGGCAGGGGTCATGAGCAGTTCTTC
CDR3aa: CASSPGRGHEQFF

d_gene: TRBD2
abundance: -
j_gene: TRBJ2-1
v_gene: TRBV28
CDR3nt: TGTACCAGCAGCGGGATTTCCTACAATGAGCAGTTCTTT
CDR3aa: CTSSGISYNEQFF

d_gene: -
abundance: -
j_gene: TRBJ2-1
v_gene: TRBV24-1
CDR3nt: TGTGCCACCAGCAGCACGCCGGGCCTGATGAACAATGAGCAGTTCTTC
CDR3aa: CATSSTPGLMNNEQFF

d_gene: -
abundance: many
j_gene: TRBJ2-7
v_gene: TRBV29-1
CDR3nt: TGCAGCGTTGTCATGGGCAGGGCTTGGGGCGAGCAGTACTTC
CDR3aa: CSVVMGRAWGEQYF

d_gene: -
abundance: -
j_gene: TRBJ1-2
v_gene: TRBV3-1
CDR3nt: TGTGCCAGCAGCCAGTCTAGTGGCTACACCTTC
CDR3aa: CASSQSSGYTF

d_gene: TRBD1
abundance: -
j_gene: TRBJ1-4
v_gene: TRBV3-1
CDR3nt: TGTGCCAGCAGCCAAGCAGGAGTCCAGGGGGCGCAGGAAAAACTGTTTTTT
CDR3aa: CASSQAGVQGAQEKLFF

d_gene: -
abundance: -
j_gene: TRBJ2-4
v_gene: TRBV20-1
CDR3nt: TGCAGTACTACCGAGGGGGGGCCTAAGGACATTCAGTACTTC
CDR3aa: CSTTEGGPKDIQYF

d_gene: -
abundance: -
j_gene: TRBJ1-5
v_gene: TRBV30
CDR3nt: TGTGCCTGGAGTGGTGGAGCTAATCAGCCCCAGCATTTT
CDR3aa: CAWSGGANQPQHF

d_gene: TRBD1
abundance: -
j_gene: TRBJ1-1
v_gene: TRBV11-3
CDR3nt: TGTGCCAGCAGCTTGGAAGGACAGGCGACTGAAGCTTTCTTT
CDR3aa: CASSLEGQATEAFF

d_gene: -
abundance: many
j_gene: TRBJ2-1
v_gene: TRBV6-4
CDR3nt: TGTGCCAGCAGTCGGGAGCTGGACTCCTACAATGAGCAGTTCTTC
CDR3aa: CASSRELDSYNEQFF

d_gene: -
abundance: -
j_gene: TRBJ2-3
v_gene: TRBV9
CDR3nt: TGTGCCAGCAGCGTAGTTGGGGCTACCACAGATACGCAGTATTTT
CDR3aa: CASSVVGATTDTQYF

d_gene: -
abundance: -
j_gene: TRBJ2-1
v_gene: TRBV5-1
CDR3nt: TGCGCCAGCAGTTTCCAGGGAAACTCCTACAATGAGCAGTTCTTC
CDR3aa: CASSFQGNSYNEQFF

d_gene: -
abundance: medium-sized
j_gene: TRBJ1-2
v_gene: TRBV12-5
CDR3nt: TGTGCTAGTGGTTCCCTGGGGTCTTCTAACTATGGCTACACCTTC
CDR3aa: CASGSLGSSNYGYTF

d_gene: -
abundance: medium-sized
j_gene: TRBJ2-3
v_gene: TRBV7-3
CDR3nt: TGTGCCAGCAGCTTCGATTTAACAGATACGCAGTATTTT
CDR3aa: CASSFDLTDTQYF

d_gene: -
abundance: -
j_gene: TRBJ2-7
v_gene: TRBV2
CDR3nt: TGTGCCAGCATTGGGGTGGGGCCTCCGGAGCAGTACTTC
CDR3aa: CASIGVGPPEQYF

d_gene: -
abundance: medium-sized
j_gene: TRBJ2-5
v_gene: TRBV30
CDR3nt: TGTGCCTGGAACCCCCGGGCGGAGACCCAGTACTTC
CDR3aa: CAWNPRAETQYF

d_gene: -
abundance: many
j_gene: TRBJ1-3
v_gene: TRBV5-1
CDR3nt: TGCGCCAGCAGCCCTACGACTGACTCTGGAAACACCATATATTTT
CDR3aa: CASSPTTDSGNTIYF

d_gene: -
abundance: many
j_gene: TRBJ2-5
v_gene: TRBV12-3/TRBV12-4
CDR3nt: TGTGCCAGCAGTTTGGACCAGTCCCAAGAGACCCAGTACTTC
CDR3aa: CASSLDQSQETQYF

d_gene: -
abundance: many
j_gene: TRBJ2-5
v_gene: TRBV20-1
CDR3nt: TGCAGTGCTAGAGAGGGAGAAGGGACCCAGTACTTC
CDR3aa: CSAREGEGTQYF

d_gene: -
abundance: -
j_gene: TRBJ2-3
v_gene: TRBV18
CDR3nt: TGTGCCAGCTCACCGAAAACTCCCACAGATACGCAGTATTTT
CDR3aa: CASSPKTPTDTQYF

d_gene: TRBD2
abundance: medium-sized
j_gene: TRBJ2-7
v_gene: TRBV2
CDR3nt: TGTGCCAGCAGTGGAGGGACTAGCGGAACAACCTACGAGCAGTACTTC
CDR3aa: CASSGGTSGTTYEQYF

d_gene: TRBD1
abundance: many
j_gene: TRBJ1-5
v_gene: TRBV18
CDR3nt: TGTGCCAGCTCATGGGACAGAAATAGCAATCAGCCCCAGCATTTT
CDR3aa: CASSWDRNSNQPQHF

d_gene: TRBD1
abundance: -
j_gene: TRBJ2-7
v_gene: TRBV4-1
CDR3nt: TGCGCCAGCAGCCAAGGGACAGGGGTAATCAGAGACGAGCAGTACTTC
CDR3aa: CASSQGTGVIRDEQYF

d_gene: -
abundance: many
j_gene: TRBJ1-1
v_gene: TRBV2
CDR3nt: TGTGCCAGCAGTGCAGGGAACACTGAAGCTTTCTTT
CDR3aa: CASSAGNTEAFF

d_gene: TRBD2
abundance: -
j_gene: TRBJ2-3
v_gene: TRBV20-1
CDR3nt: TGCAGTGCTCCCCGTGGACTAGCGGGAGGCGCAGATACGCAGTATTTT
CDR3aa: CSAPRGLAGGADTQYF

d_gene: TRBD2
abundance: -
j_gene: TRBJ2-1
v_gene: TRBV12-3/TRBV12-4
CDR3nt: TGTGCCAGCAGTTTGGGTTTGGCTAGCGGGATGTCGGATGAGCAGTTCTTC
CDR3aa: CASSLGLASGMSDEQFF

d_gene: TRBD2
abundance: medium-sized
j_gene: TRBJ2-1
v_gene: TRBV6-2/TRBV6-3
CDR3nt: TGTGCCAGCAGTTACGGCGGGGGCTACAATGAGCAGTTCTTC
CDR3aa: CASSYGGGYNEQFF